Below, 9 T cell receptor beta chains from the same sample are listed, as sequenced in a study of cytomegalovirus exposure and HLA in healthy donors. Both 60 Vbeta primers and 13 Jbeta primers went into the PCR. The repertoire was sequenced with immunoSEQ multiplex PCR; TCRdb's copy has only in-frame clones and lacks some. The table has about 210,000 clones, around four fifths seen once. Sequenced: PBMCs. Source of these receptors: a man between 35 and 55 years old in good health and CMV-seropositive.

This chain uses TRBV4-1 with TRBJ2-7; no clear D gene. The CDR3 has 14 amino acids. Trimming shortened V by 0 bases and J by 3 bases, and 9 bases separated the two germline ends. Germline values: CDR1 MGHRA, CDR2 YSYEKL. CDR3 nucleotides: TGCGCCAGCAGCCAAGAGGGTAGCATCTACGAGCAGTACTTC. It is translated as CASSQEGSIYEQYF.

The chain recombines TRBV5-1 with TRBJ2-7, with D possibly TRBD2 on 6 matching bases. Germline CDR1 reads SGHRS; CDR2 reads YFSETQ. The CDR3 sequence is 15 residues long. V gave up 2 bases and J gave up 3 bases, with 15 bases separating them. The CDR3 is CASSLDPGLRYEQYF. In DNA, the CDR3 is TGCGCCAGCAGCTTAGACCCGGGACTCCGCTACGAGCAGTACTTC. Based on the CDR3 plus reference TRBV5-1 and TRBJ2-7, the full variable domain is KAGVTQTPRYLIKTRGQQVTLSCSPISGHRSVSWYQQTPGQGLQFLFEYFSETQRNKGNFPGRFSGRQFSNSRSEMNVSTLELGDSALYLCASSLDPGLRYEQYFGPGTRLTVT.

V usage is TRBV5-1 and J usage is TRBJ2-5; 8 bases match TRBD1. V shed 4 bases, J shed 2 bases, and the junction held 7 bases outside the gene matches. CDR1 SGHRS and CDR2 YFSETQ come from the germline V gene. The CDR3 is 15 residues long. The CDR3 DNA follows: TGCGCCAGCAGCCCGAGGACAGGGCGACAAGAGACCCAGTACTTC. It translates to CASSPRTGRQETQYF.

The V and J genes are TRBV5-1 and TRBJ1-1; 8 positions agree with TRBD1. The CDR3 runs to 18 residues. The germline V gene has CDR1 SGHRS and CDR2 YFSETQ. With 4 bases clipped from V and 2 bases from J, the junction kept 16 bases outside the gene matches. The CDR3 sequence is CASSPLATGAPRNTEAFF. DNA of the CDR3: TGCGCCAGCAGCCCCCTCGCGACAGGGGCCCCTAGAAACACTGAAGCTTTCTTT.

This chain links TRBV10-3 with TRBJ1-2; TRBD1 might be the D (6 bases). Trimming left V 4 bases short and J 1 base short, with 13 bases between. Germline values: CDR1 ENHRY, CDR2 SYGVKD. This CDR3 contains 15 residues. DNA of the CDR3: TGTGCCATCAGTGTTAAGACAGGAGATAACTATGGCTACACCTTC. Encoded protein: CAISVKTGDNYGYTF.

The J gene is TRBJ2-3, the V gene TRBV28; 8 nucleotides align to TRBD2. J was trimmed by 0 bases and V by 2 bases; bases with no gene match: 4. The CDR3 consists of 16 residues. Germline V gene lookup returns CDR1 MDHEN and CDR2 SYDVKM. DNA of the CDR3: TGTGCCAGCAGTTTAGAAGCGGGAGTAAGCACAGATACGCAGTATTTT. Translating it yields CASSLEAGVSTDTQYF. The variable domain in full, completed from reference TRBV28 and TRBJ2-3, reads DVKVTQSSRYLVKRTGEKVFLECVQDMDHENMFWYRQDPGLGLRLIYFSYDVKMKEKGDIPEGYSVSREKKERFSLILESASTNQTSMYLCASSLEAGVSTDTQYFGPGTRLTVL.

V usage is TRBV4-2 and J usage is TRBJ2-1; no clear D gene. The germline V and J ends were trimmed by 4 bases and 0 bases, with 13 bases remaining between them. This CDR3 is built from 16 residues. The germline CDR1 and CDR2 sequences are LGHNA and YNFKEQ. The CDR3 DNA reads TGTGCCAGCAGCCGAAGGCAGGTATCCTCCTACAATGAGCAGTTCTTC. Amino acid sequence: CASSRRQVSSYNEQFF.

This clone was recorded only once. V is TRBV5-4 and J is TRBJ1-2; D possibly corresponds to TRBD1 (6 bases). Germline V gene sequence: CDR1 SGHNT, CDR2 YYREEE (reference sequence). The CDR3 spans 14 residues. V lost 4 bases and J lost 0, with 10 bases in between. DNA of the CDR3: TGTGCCAGCAGCCTTGGGACACCTAACTATGGCTACACCTTC. Protein product: CASSLGTPNYGYTF.

This chain connects TRBV18 to TRBJ1-1; tentative D call: TRBD1 (5 bases). Per the germline V gene, CDR1 is KGHSH and CDR2 is LQKENI. The V and J ends lost 3 bases and 7 bases respectively, with 9 bases between them. The CDR3 sequence is 12 residues long. As DNA, the CDR3 is TGTGCCAGCTCACCCGACAGCGATGAAGCTTTCTTT. Protein: CASSPDSDEAFF.